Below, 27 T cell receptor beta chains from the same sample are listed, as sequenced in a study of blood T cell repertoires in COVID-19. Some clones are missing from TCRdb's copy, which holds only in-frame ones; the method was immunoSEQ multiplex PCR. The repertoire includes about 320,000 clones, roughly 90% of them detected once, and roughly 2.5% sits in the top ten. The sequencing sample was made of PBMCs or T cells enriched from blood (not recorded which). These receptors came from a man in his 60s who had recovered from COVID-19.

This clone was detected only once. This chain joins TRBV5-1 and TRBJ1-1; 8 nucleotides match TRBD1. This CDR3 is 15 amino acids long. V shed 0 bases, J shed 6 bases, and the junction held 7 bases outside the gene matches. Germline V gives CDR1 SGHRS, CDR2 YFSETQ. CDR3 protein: CASSLETLQGAEAFF. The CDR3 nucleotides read TGCGCCAGCAGCTTGGAGACTTTACAGGGGGCTGAAGCTTTCTTT.

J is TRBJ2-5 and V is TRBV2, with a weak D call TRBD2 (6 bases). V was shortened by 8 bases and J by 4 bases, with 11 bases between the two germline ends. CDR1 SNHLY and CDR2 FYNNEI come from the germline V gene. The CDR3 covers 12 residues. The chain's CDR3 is CASRGGLETQYF. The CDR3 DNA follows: TGTGCCAGCCGAGGAGGGCTAGAGACCCAGTACTTC.

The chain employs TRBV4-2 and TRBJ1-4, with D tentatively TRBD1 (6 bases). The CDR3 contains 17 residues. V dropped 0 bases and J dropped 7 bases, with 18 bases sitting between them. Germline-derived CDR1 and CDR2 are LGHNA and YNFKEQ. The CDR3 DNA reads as TGTGCCAGCAGCCAAGAAGGCGGCGGGGGCCGTAGTGAAAAACTGTTTTTT. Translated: CASSQEGGGGRSEKLFF.

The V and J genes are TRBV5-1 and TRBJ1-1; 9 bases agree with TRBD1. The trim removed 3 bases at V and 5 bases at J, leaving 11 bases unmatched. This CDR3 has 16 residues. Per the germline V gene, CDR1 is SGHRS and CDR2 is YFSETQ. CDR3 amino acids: CASSSGQGLLRTEAFF. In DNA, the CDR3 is TGCGCCAGCAGCTCGGGACAGGGATTACTGAGGACTGAAGCTTTCTTT.

DNA of the CDR3: TGCGCCAGCAGCTTTAGCGGGAGGGCGTCCTACGAGCAGTACTTC. Its translation: CASSFSGRASYEQYF. The chain carries TRBV5-1 and TRBJ2-7, with 11 bases matching TRBD2. The V and J ends lost 2 bases and 1 base, in that order; junction bases with no gene match: 2. Germline V gene sequence: CDR1 SGHRS, CDR2 YFSETQ. This CDR3 has 15 residues.

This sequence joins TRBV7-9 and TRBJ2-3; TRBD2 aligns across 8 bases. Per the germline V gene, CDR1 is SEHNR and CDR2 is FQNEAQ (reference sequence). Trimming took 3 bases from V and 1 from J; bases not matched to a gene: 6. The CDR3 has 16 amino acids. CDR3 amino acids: CASSFGGALGTDTQYF. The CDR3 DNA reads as TGTGCCAGCAGCTTCGGGGGGGCGCTCGGCACAGATACGCAGTATTTT.

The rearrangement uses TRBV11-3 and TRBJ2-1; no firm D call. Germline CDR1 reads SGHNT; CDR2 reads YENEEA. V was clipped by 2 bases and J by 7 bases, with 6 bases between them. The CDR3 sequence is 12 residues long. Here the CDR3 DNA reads TGTGCCAGCAGCTTACCCGGGAATGAGCAGTTCTTC. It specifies CASSLPGNEQFF.

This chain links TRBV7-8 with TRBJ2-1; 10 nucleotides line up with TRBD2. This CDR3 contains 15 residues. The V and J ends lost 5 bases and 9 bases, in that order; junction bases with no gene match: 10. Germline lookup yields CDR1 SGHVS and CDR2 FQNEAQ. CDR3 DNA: TGTGCCAGCAGCACAGGAGCGGGAGGGCCTGGTGAGCAGTTCTTC. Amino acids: CASSTGAGGPGEQFF. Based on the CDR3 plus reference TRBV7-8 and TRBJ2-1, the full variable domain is GAGVSQSPRYKVAKRGQDVALRCDPISGHVSLFWYQQALGQGPEFLTYFQNEAQLDKSGLPSDRFFAERPEGSVSTLKIQRTQQEDSAVYLCASSTGAGGPGEQFFGPGTRLTVL.

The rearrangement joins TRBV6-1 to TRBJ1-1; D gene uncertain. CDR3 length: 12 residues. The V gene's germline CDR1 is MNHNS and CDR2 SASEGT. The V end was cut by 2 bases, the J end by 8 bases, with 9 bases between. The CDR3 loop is CASSEPRWEAFF. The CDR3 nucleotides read TGTGCCAGCAGTGAACCCAGATGGGAAGCTTTCTTT.

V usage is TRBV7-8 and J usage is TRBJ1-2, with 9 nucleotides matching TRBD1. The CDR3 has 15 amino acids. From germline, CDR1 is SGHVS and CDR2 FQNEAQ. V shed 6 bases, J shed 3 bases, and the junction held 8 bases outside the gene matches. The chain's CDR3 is CASRDSGTGHYGYTF. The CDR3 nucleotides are TGTGCCAGCAGAGATTCCGGGACAGGGCACTATGGCTACACCTTC. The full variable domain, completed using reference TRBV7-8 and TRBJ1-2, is GAGVSQSPRYKVAKRGQDVALRCDPISGHVSLFWYQQALGQGPEFLTYFQNEAQLDKSGLPSDRFFAERPEGSVSTLKIQRTQQEDSAVYLCASRDSGTGHYGYTFGSGTRLTVV.

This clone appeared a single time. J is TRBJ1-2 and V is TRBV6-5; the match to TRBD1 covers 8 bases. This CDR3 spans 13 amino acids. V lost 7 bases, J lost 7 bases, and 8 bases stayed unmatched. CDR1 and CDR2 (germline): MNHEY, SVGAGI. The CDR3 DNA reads TGTGCCAGCATCCCGACAGGGGTAGTTGGCTACACCTTC. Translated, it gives CASIPTGVVGYTF.

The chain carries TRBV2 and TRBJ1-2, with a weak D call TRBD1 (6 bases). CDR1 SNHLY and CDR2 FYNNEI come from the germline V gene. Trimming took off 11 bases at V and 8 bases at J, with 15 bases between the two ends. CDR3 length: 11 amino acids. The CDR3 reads CAFGRGWGYTF. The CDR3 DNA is TGTGCCTTCGGCAGGGGTTGGGGCTACACCTTC.

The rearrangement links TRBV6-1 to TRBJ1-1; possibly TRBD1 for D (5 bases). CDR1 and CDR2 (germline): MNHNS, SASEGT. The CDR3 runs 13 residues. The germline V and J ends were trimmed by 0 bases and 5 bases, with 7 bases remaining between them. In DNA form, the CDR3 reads TGTGCCAGCAGTGAAGCGCGGGGGACTGAAGCTTTCTTT. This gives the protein CASSEARGTEAFF.

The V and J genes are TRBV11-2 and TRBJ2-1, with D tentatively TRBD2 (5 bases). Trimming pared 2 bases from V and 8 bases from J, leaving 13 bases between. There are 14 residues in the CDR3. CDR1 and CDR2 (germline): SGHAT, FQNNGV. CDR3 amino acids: CASSLLPSGDEQFF. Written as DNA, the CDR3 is TGTGCCAGCAGCTTATTACCAAGCGGCGATGAGCAGTTCTTC.

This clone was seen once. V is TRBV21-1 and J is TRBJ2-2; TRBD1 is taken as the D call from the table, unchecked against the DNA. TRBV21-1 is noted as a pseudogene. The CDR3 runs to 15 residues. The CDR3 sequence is CASSATPQGAGELFF. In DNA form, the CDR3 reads TGTGCCAGCAGCGCCACCCCACAGGGTGCCGGGGAGCTGTTTTTT.

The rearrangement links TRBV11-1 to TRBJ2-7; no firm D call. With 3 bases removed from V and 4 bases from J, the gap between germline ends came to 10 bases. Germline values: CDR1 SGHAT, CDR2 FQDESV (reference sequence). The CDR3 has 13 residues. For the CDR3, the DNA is TGTGCCAGCAGCTTCGGGTCGCGATACGAGCAGTACTTC. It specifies CASSFGSRYEQYF.

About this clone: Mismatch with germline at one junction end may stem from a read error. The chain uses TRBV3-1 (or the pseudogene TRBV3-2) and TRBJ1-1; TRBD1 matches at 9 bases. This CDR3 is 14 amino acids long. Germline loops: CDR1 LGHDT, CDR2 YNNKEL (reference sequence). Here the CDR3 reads CASIQGTGRGVAFF. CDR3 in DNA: TGTGCCAGCATCCAAGGGACAGGGAGGGGTGTAGCTTTCTTT.

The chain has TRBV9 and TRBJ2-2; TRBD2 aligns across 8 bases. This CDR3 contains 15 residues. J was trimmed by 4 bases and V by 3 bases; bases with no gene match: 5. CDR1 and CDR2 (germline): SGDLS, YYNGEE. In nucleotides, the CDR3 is TGTGCCAGCAGCGGGACTAGCTTGGGCACCGGGGAGCTGTTTTTT. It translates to CASSGTSLGTGELFF.

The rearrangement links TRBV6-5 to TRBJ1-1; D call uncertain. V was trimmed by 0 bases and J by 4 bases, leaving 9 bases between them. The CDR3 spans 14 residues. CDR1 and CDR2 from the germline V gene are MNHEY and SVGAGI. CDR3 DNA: TGTGCCAGCAGTTACTCTTTCGAGGGCACTGAAGCTTTCTTT. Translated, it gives CASSYSFEGTEAFF.

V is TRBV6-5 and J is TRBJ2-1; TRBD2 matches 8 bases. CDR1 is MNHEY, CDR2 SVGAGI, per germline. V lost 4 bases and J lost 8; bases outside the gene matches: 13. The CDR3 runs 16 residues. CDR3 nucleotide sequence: TGTGCCAGCAGTTTCCTTCCGGGAGGGGGGTACGATGAGCAGTTCTTC. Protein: CASSFLPGGGYDEQFF.

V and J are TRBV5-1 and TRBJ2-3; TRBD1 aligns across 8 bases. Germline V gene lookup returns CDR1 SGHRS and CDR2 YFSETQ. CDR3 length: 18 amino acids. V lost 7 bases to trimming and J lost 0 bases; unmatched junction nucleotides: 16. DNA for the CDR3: TGCGCCAGCGCGGATTCTGGGGGGACAGGATCGAGCACAGATACGCAGTATTTT. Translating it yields CASADSGGTGSSTDTQYF.

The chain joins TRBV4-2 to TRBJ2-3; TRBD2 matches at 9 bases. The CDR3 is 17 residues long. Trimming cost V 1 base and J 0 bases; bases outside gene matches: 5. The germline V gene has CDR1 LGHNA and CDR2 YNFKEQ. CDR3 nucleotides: TGTGCCAGCAGCCAAGTCGGTAGCGGGGGAAGCACAGATACGCAGTATTTT. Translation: CASSQVGSGGSTDTQYF.

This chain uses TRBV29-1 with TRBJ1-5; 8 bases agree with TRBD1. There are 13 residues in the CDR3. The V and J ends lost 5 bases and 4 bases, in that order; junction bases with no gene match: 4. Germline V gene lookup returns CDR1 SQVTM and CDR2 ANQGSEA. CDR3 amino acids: CSVTTGVNQPQHF. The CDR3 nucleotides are TGCAGCGTTACGACAGGGGTTAATCAGCCCCAGCATTTT.

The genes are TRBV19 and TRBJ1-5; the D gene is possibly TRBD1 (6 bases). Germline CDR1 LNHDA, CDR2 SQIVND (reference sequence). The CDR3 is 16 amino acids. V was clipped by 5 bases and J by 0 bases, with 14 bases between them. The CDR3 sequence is CASSFRGEYSNQPQHF. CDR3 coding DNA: TGTGCCAGTAGTTTCAGGGGCGAATATAGCAATCAGCCCCAGCATTTT.

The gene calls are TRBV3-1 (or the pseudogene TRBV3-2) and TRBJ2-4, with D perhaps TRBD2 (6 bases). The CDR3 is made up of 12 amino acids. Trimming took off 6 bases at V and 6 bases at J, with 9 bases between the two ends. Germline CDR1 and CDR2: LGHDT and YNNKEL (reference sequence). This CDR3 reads CASRAGRNIQYF. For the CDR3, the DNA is TGTGCCAGCAGGGCGGGGAGAAACATTCAGTACTTC.

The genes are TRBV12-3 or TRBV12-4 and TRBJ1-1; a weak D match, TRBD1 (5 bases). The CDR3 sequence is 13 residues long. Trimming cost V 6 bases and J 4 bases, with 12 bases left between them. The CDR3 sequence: CASSLGGVTEAFF. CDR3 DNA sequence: TGTGCCAGCAGCCTGGGGGGTGTCACTGAAGCTTTCTTT.

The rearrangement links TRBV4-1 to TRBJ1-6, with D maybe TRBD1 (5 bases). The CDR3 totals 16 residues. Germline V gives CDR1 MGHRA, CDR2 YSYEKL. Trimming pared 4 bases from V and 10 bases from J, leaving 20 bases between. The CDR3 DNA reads TGCGCCAGCAGCCTCGGGGACGGGGGAGGTTGGTCACCCCTCCACTTT. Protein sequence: CASSLGDGGGWSPLHF.